These T cell receptor beta chains were read from a single sample in a study of blood T cells in healthy people across ages. One entry per CDR3 protein, called by TCRdb with MiXCR from the 5' RACE reads. This table has fewer than 1,000,000 distinct CDR3 sequences, 35% to 50% appearing once. The sequencing sample was made of blood. These receptors originate from an elderly man in good health. CDR3s include the opening cysteine and the closing phenylalanine or tryptophan. Each record gives: V gene, J gene, D gene, clone size, CDR3 protein, CDR3 DNA. D genes are given only for firm matches. Not all rows give a size; the values are once, few, many and, for expanded clones, a class.

TRBV24-1	TRBJ2-5	NA	few	CATSDSDQRAEGETQYF	TGTGCCACCAGTGACTCTGACCAGCGGGCAGAAGGGGAGACCCAGTACTTC
TRBV10-2	TRBJ1-1	NA	once	CASHKGTEAFF	TGCGCCAGCCATAAGGGCACTGAAGCTTTCTTT
TRBV14	TRBJ1-5	NA	many	CASSQDSNQPQHF	TGCGCCAGCAGCCAAGATAGCAATCAGCCCCAGCATTTT
TRBV27	TRBJ1-2	NA	many	CASSLNRAYGYTF	TGTGCCAGCAGTTTAAACAGGGCCTATGGCTACACCTTC
TRBV20-1	TRBJ2-7	TRBD2	few	CSARDSGVTSGYEQYF	TGCAGTGCTAGAGATAGCGGAGTGACTAGCGGCTACGAGCAGTACTTC
TRBV20-1	TRBJ1-1	NA	once	CSASNGRLNTEAFF	TGCAGTGCTAGTAATGGTCGTTTGAACACTGAAGCTTTCTTT
TRBV5-4	TRBJ1-5	NA	NA	CASSLGSWPKHNQPQHF	TGTGCCAGCAGCTTGGGAAGCTGGCCCAAACACAATCAGCCCCAGCATTTT
TRBV6-5	TRBJ1-4	TRBD1	NA	CASASGQEKEKLFF	TGTGCCAGCGCCTCGGGACAGGAAAAGGAAAAACTGTTTTTT
TRBV10-3	TRBJ1-2	NA	NA	CATHSRAGGNYGYTF	TGTGCCACCCATTCCAGGGCGGGTGGTAACTATGGCTACACCTTC
TRBV7-2	TRBJ2-1	TRBD2	few	CASSPIPGLAGYNEQFF	TGTGCCAGCAGCCCTATCCCCGGACTAGCGGGCTACAATGAGCAGTTCTTC
TRBV13	TRBJ2-5	NA	few	CASSFRPLPQETQYF	TGTGCCAGCAGCTTCCGGCCCCTACCCCAAGAGACCCAGTACTTC
TRBV7-2	TRBJ1-2	NA	many	CASSTRDRSLYGYTF	TGTGCCAGCAGCACCCGAGACAGATCTCTCTATGGCTACACCTTC
TRBV29-1	TRBJ1-5	NA	NA	CSAAGEMDQPQHF	TGCAGCGCCGCTGGAGAAATGGATCAGCCCCAGCATTTT
TRBV7-8	TRBJ1-2	TRBD1	NA	CASSPLTGGVSYGYTF	TGTGCCAGCAGCCCTCTGACAGGGGGCGTGAGCTATGGCTACACCTTC
TRBV21-1	TRBJ2-7	NA	few	CASSKVSGRAYEQYF	TGTGCCAGCAGCAAAGTTTCAGGGAGGGCCTACGAGCAGTACTTC
TRBV7-2	TRBJ2-5	NA	NA	CAGSTTYNEQYF	TGTGCCGGCAGCACGACTTACAATGAGCAGTACTTC
TRBV9	TRBJ2-7	TRBD1	NA	CASSVTGQGTEQYF	TGTGCCAGCAGCGTGACGGGACAGGGGACCGAGCAGTACTTC
TRBV5-1	TRBJ2-7	NA	few	CASGGDRTSSYEQYF	TGCGCCAGCGGTGGAGACAGGACTAGCTCCTACGAGCAGTACTTC